A selection of T cell receptor beta chains follows, all from one sample in a study of cytomegalovirus exposure and HLA in healthy donors. Assay: immunoSEQ multiplex PCR; the TCRdb copy retains only in-frame clones and omits some. Of tens of thousands of clones detected, 94% appear once; the ten largest clones hold approximately 0.59%. The sequencing sample was made of PBMCs. These receptors were taken from a woman younger than 30 in good health and CMV-seronegative. The CDR3 runs from the conserved cysteine through the conserved F or W. D genes are given only for firm matches. Clone size is shown for a subset of rows, as once, few, many or a class of expanded clone.

size | J | V | D | CDR3 | DNA
NA | TRBJ1-2 | TRBV5-6 | NA | CASAHRAGYTF | TGTGCCAGCGCACACAGGGCGGGCTACACCTTC
NA | TRBJ1-1 | TRBV18 | TRBD1 | CASSPGQGSFTEAFF | TGTGCCAGCTCACCAGGACAGGGATCGTTCACTGAAGCTTTCTTT
NA | TRBJ1-5 | TRBV2 | NA | CASSADNQPQHF | TGTGCCAGCAGTGCAGACAATCAGCCCCAGCATTTT
NA | TRBJ2-1 | TRBV18 | NA | CASSLETLYNEQFF | TGTGCCAGCTCACTTGAGACACTCTACAATGAGCAGTTCTTC
NA | TRBJ1-4 | TRBV2 | NA | CASSVAAQGKLFF | TGTGCCAGCAGTGTGGCGGCCCAGGGAAAACTGTTTTTT
once | TRBJ1-6 | TRBV9 | NA | CASSVGIRDYNSPLHF | TGTGCCAGCAGCGTAGGGATCCGGGACTATAATTCACCCCTCCACTTT
NA | TRBJ2-3 | TRBV10-3 | TRBD1 | CAISVGDRIFPDTQYF | TGTGCCATCAGTGTGGGGGACAGAATTTTTCCAGATACGCAGTATTTT
NA | TRBJ1-2 | TRBV25-1 | NA | CASSFQGFSGYTF | TGTGCCAGCAGTTTCCAGGGATTTAGTGGCTACACCTTC
NA | TRBJ1-4 | TRBV18 | TRBD1 | CASSGTVPHEKLFF | TGTGCCAGCTCGGGGACAGTTCCACATGAAAAACTGTTTTTT
NA | TRBJ1-5 | TRBV28 | NA | CANPSGVGGQPQHF | TGTGCCAACCCCTCCGGGGTAGGCGGTCAGCCCCAGCATTTT
NA | TRBJ2-6 | TRBV6-5 | NA | CASSYWLFSGANVLTF | TGTGCCAGCAGTTACTGGCTTTTCTCTGGGGCCAACGTCCTGACTTTC
NA | TRBJ1-1 | TRBV5-4 | TRBD1 | CASSFAHRQGQTEAFF | TGTGCCAGCAGCTTTGCCCACAGGCAGGGACAGACTGAAGCTTTCTTT
NA | TRBJ2-7 | TRBV2 | TRBD2 | CASTAGGPVEQYF | TGTGCCAGCACGGCGGGGGGGCCGGTCGAGCAGTACTTC
NA | TRBJ1-2 | TRBV7-9 | NA | CATMGSGGINYGYTF | TGTGCCACCATGGGCTCTGGGGGCATTAACTATGGCTACACCTTC
NA | TRBJ1-6 | TRBV6-4 | NA | CASPRSPESPLHF | TGTGCCAGCCCGCGGTCCCCGGAGTCACCCCTCCACTTT
NA | TRBJ2-1 | TRBV4-1 | NA | CASSQGPGEGSYNEQFF | TGCGCCAGCAGCCAAGGTCCGGGCGAGGGCTCCTACAATGAGCAGTTCTTC
NA | TRBJ1-4 | TRBV6-6 | NA | CASSYPPGTTEKLFF | TGTGCCAGCAGTTATCCCCCCGGGACTACGGAAAAACTGTTTTTT
NA | TRBJ2-2 | TRBV4-2 | TRBD2 | CASSQDFRLAENTGELFF | TGTGCCAGCAGCCAAGACTTTCGGCTAGCGGAAAACACCGGGGAGCTGTTTTTT
once | TRBJ1-1 | TRBV9 | NA | CASSIFVGQGSTEAFF | TGTGCCAGCAGCATCTTTGTTGGGCAGGGTAGTACTGAAGCTTTCTTT
NA | TRBJ2-7 | TRBV30 | TRBD1 | CACPRQGALEQYF | TGTGCCTGCCCACGGCAGGGGGCTCTCGAGCAGTACTTC
NA | TRBJ1-2 | TRBV30 | NA | CAWSRGTGGYTF | TGTGCCTGGAGTAGGGGGACGGGAGGCTACACCTTC
NA | TRBJ2-2 | TRBV7-9 | NA | CASSLRGARTGELFF | TGTGCCAGCAGCTTACGCGGGGCGCGGACCGGGGAGCTGTTTTTT
NA | TRBJ2-5 | TRBV6-5 | NA | CASSRPGFQETQYF | TGTGCCAGCAGCCGACCAGGGTTCCAAGAGACCCAGTACTTC
few | TRBJ1-2 | TRBV6-1 | NA | CASSDLLTELLYGYTF | TGTGCCAGCAGTGACCTTCTGACAGAGCTCCTCTATGGCTACACCTTC
NA | TRBJ1-3 | TRBV6-1 | NA | CASSPDRPGNTIYF | TGTGCCAGCAGCCCGGACAGACCGGGAAACACCATATATTTT
NA | TRBJ1-1 | TRBV9 | NA | CASSAAGQLGTEAFF | TGTGCCAGCAGTGCGGCGGGGCAGTTGGGCACTGAAGCTTTCTTT
once | TRBJ2-7 | TRBV11-2 | TRBD1 | CASSGTAPYEQYF | TGTGCCAGCAGCGGGACAGCTCCCTACGAGCAGTACTTC
once | TRBJ1-1 | TRBV27 | NA | CASSIFAGGTEAFF | TGTGCCAGCAGTATATTTGCCGGGGGCACTGAAGCTTTCTTT
NA | TRBJ1-5 | TRBV7-3 | TRBD1 | CASSPGQGFSQHF | TGTGCCAGCAGCCCGGGACAGGGTTTTTCCCAGCATTTT
few | TRBJ1-4 | TRBV27 | NA | CASSLGGAGEKLFF | TGTGCCAGCAGTTTAGGGGGGGCCGGTGAAAAACTGTTTTTT
NA | TRBJ1-4 | TRBV18 | TRBD1 | CASSPGTVEKLFF | TGTGCCAGCTCACCCGGGACAGTTGAAAAACTGTTTTTT
once | TRBJ1-6 | TRBV27 | NA | CASSAPRGLASPLHF | TGTGCCAGCAGTGCGCCCCGGGGATTGGCTTCACCCCTCCACTTT
NA | TRBJ2-1 | TRBV5-4 | TRBD2 | CASSLNSGGYNEQFF | TGTGCCAGCAGCTTGAATAGCGGGGGTTACAATGAGCAGTTCTTC
NA | TRBJ1-4 | TRBV4-3 | NA | CASSPAGATNEKLFF | TGCGCCAGCAGCCCAGCGGGGGCAACTAATGAAAAACTGTTTTTT
NA | TRBJ1-4 | TRBV4-3 | NA | CASSQERGRFGVEKLFF | TGCGCCAGCAGTCAGGAACGAGGGAGGTTCGGGGTTGAAAAACTGTTTTTT
NA | TRBJ2-3 | TRBV6-6 | NA | CASSYPYSSTDTQYF | TGTGCCAGCAGTTACCCCTATTCAAGCACAGATACGCAGTATTTT
NA | TRBJ1-6 | TRBV5-6 | NA | CASSPGTHNSPLHF | TGTGCCAGCAGCCCCGGGACTCATAATTCACCCCTCCACTTT
NA | TRBJ2-1 | TRBV5-4 | TRBD2 | CASSFRLAGSGEQFF | TGTGCCAGCAGCTTTCGACTAGCGGGGTCAGGTGAGCAGTTCTTC
NA | TRBJ1-1 | TRBV29-1 | NA | CSVVGVGLAEAFF | TGCAGCGTTGTAGGGGTCGGGTTGGCTGAAGCTTTCTTT
many | TRBJ2-1 | TRBV2 | NA | CASSDLRDTSEQFF | TGTGCCAGCAGTGATCTTCGAGATACGAGTGAGCAGTTCTTC
NA | TRBJ1-4 | TRBV27 | TRBD1 | CASSPGQGGNEKLFF | TGTGCCAGCAGTCCCGGACAGGGGGGTAATGAAAAACTGTTTTTT
NA | TRBJ2-7 | TRBV7-2 | TRBD2 | CASSLPRLAGEQYF | TGTGCCAGCAGCTTACCCAGACTAGCGGGTGAGCAGTACTTC
NA | TRBJ1-6 | TRBV11-1 | NA | CASSSRVSGSPLHF | TGTGCCAGCAGTTCCAGGGTTAGTGGATCACCCCTCCACTTT
NA | TRBJ2-7 | TRBV6-6 | NA | CASSQQGYEQYF | TGTGCCAGCAGCCAACAGGGCTACGAGCAGTACTTC
NA | TRBJ1-1 | TRBV5-6 | TRBD1 | CASSWGGQGMNTEAFF | TGTGCCAGCAGCTGGGGCGGACAGGGGATGAACACTGAAGCTTTCTTT
NA | TRBJ1-1 | TRBV6-6 | TRBD1 | CASSYLTGGLNTEAFF | TGTGCCAGCAGTTACTTGACAGGGGGCTTGAACACTGAAGCTTTCTTT
NA | TRBJ2-3 | TRBV15 | TRBD1 | CATSRTGSTDTQYF | TGTGCCACCAGCAGGACAGGGAGCACAGATACGCAGTATTTT
NA | TRBJ1-2 | TRBV19 | NA | CAPRGHWYGYTF | TGTGCCCCCCGGGGACACTGGTATGGCTACACCTTC
NA | TRBJ1-6 | TRBV19 | NA | CASSISRTYSPLHF | TGTGCCAGTAGTATATCAAGGACTTATTCACCCCTCCACTTT
NA | TRBJ1-2 | TRBV6-5 | NA | CASSYYRLYGYTF | TGTGCCAGCAGTTACTATCGACTTTATGGCTACACCTTC
NA | TRBJ2-1 | TRBV5-6 | NA | CASSLYPYNEQFF | TGTGCCAGCAGCTTGTATCCCTACAATGAGCAGTTCTTC
NA | TRBJ2-2 | TRBV13 | NA | CASSSQGWAGELFF | TGTGCCAGCAGCTCCCAGGGGTGGGCCGGGGAGCTGTTTTTT
NA | TRBJ1-4 | TRBV5-1 | TRBD1 | CASSQSGTGVEKLFF | TGCGCCAGCAGCCAAAGTGGGACAGGGGTTGAAAAACTGTTTTTT
NA | TRBJ1-2 | TRBV4-1 | NA | CASSPGSSSYGYTF | TGCGCCAGCAGCCCCGGCTCTTCTAGCTATGGCTACACCTTC
NA | TRBJ2-2 | TRBV30 | TRBD1 | CAQRQGILTGELFF | TGTGCCCAACGACAGGGGATACTCACCGGGGAGCTGTTTTTT